The source of this T cell receptor beta chain is a study of T-cell reconstitution after alpha-beta-depleted transplantation in children. The CDR3 sequence is 12 residues long. The V end lost 4 bases, the J end lost 8 bases, and 12 bases lay between the germline ends. Looked up from germline, CDR1 is SQVTM and CDR2 is ANQGSEA. A library of TCRbeta sequences, prepared with unique molecular identifiers, was generated. One entry per CDR3 protein results from TCRdb running MiXCR on the PCR reads. The sample gives approximately 270,000 distinct CDR3 sequences, 9.9% of which show up once; around 10% is in the top ten.

Sequencing was performed on PBMCs from the stem cell graft donor, taken from the stem cell graft. The V and J genes are TRBV29-1 and TRBJ2-1, with TRBD2 as a possible D gene (5 bases). The TCR was taken from a human donor who donated a stem cell graft to a child with SCID. CDR3 residues: CSVVRGYDEQFF. The DNA for the CDR3 is TGCAGCGTTGTAAGAGGGTATGATGAGCAGTTCTTC.